What follows are 2 T cell receptor beta chains derived from one specimen sequenced in a study of blood T cell repertoires in COVID-19. Data came from immunoSEQ multiplex PCR; TCRdb stores just in-frame clones and leaves some out. This table has around 180,000 clones, under 85% appearing once. Material for sequencing was PBMCs or T cells enriched from blood (not recorded which). These receptors originate from a man aged 50 to 60 who had recovered from COVID-19.

This clone was detected only once. The chain is built from TRBV19 and TRBJ2-3, with 12 bases aligning to TRBD1. V dropped 7 bases and J dropped 6; count of bases not matched to a gene: 17. Germline values: CDR1 LNHDA, CDR2 SQIVND (reference sequence). The CDR3 is 18 residues long. This CDR3 is CASNRGQGALAGMDTQYF. For the CDR3, the DNA is TGTGCCAGTAATAGGGGACAGGGGGCACTAGCGGGGATGGATACGCAGTATTTT. Using reference TRBV19 and TRBJ2-3 for the parts outside the CDR3, the full variable domain is DGGITQSPKYLFRKEGQNVTLSCEQNLNHDAMYWYRQDPGQGLRLIYYSQIVNDFQKGDIAEGYSVSREKKESFPLTVTSAQKNPTAFYLCASNRGQGALAGMDTQYFGPGTRLTVL.

This sequence joins TRBV7-8 and TRBJ2-5; D is possibly TRBD2 (6 bases). CDR1 and CDR2 from the germline V gene are SGHVS and FQNEAQ. V lost 2 bases to trimming and J lost 2 bases, with 12 bases between them. CDR3 length: 15 amino acids. CDR3 DNA sequence: TGTGCCAGCAGCTTAAGGGCTAGCGAGCAAGAGACCCAGTACTTC. Encoded protein: CASSLRASEQETQYF.